This record concerns one T cell receptor beta chain sequence. The target antigen is unknown. The V gene's germline CDR1 is SGHRS and CDR2 YFSETQ. There are 16 residues in the CDR3. Deletions cut 4 bases from V and 3 bases from J, with 18 bases between. Tuberculin skin test and IGRA determined adolescents' latent tuberculosis status at entry. Profiling relied on immunoSEQ multiplex PCR, and the TCRdb table lists in-frame clones only, not all of them. This table holds around 26,000 clones, approximately 90% found once. This sample was taken from a study of T cells in tuberculosis. Study as a whole: T cells were selected with CD1B tetramers loaded with glucose monomycolate. Whole-study findings and limits: GMM-specific TCRs were nearer to active tuberculosis alpha repertoires, suggesting expansion.

This chain uses TRBV5-1 with TRBJ2-3; no firm D call. This TCR came from a donor between 10 and 35 years old with latent tuberculosis or without tuberculosis infection. Some clones in this sample may be carry-over from other donors' samples. The sequenced sample was PBMCs. In DNA form, the CDR3 reads TGCGCCAGCAGCCCTCTCCAGCGAGACGGAACAGATACGCAGTATTTT. It specifies CASSPLQRDGTDTQYF.